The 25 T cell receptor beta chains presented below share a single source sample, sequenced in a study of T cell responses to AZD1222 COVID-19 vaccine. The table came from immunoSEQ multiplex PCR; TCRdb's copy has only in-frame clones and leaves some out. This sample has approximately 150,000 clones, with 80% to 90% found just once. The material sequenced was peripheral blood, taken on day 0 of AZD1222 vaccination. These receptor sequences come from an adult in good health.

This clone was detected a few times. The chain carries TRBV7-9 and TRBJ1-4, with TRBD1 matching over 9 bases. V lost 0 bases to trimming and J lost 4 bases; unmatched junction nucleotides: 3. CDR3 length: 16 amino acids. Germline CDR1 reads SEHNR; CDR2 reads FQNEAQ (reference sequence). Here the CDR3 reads CASSLAGQGDNEKLFF. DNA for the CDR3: TGTGCCAGCAGCTTAGCGGGACAGGGCGATAATGAAAAACTGTTTTTT.

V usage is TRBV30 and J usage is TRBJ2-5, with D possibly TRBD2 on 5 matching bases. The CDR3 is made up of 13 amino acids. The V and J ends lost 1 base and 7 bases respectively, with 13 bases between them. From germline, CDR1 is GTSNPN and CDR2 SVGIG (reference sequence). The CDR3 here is CAWSGTGSWTQYF. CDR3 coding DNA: TGTGCCTGGAGTGGGACTGGAAGTTGGACCCAGTACTTC.

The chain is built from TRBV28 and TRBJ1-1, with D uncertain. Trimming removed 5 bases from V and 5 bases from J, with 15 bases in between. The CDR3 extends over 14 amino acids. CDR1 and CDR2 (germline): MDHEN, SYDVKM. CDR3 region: CASSARGSGTEAFF. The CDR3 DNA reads TGTGCCAGCAGTGCCCGCGGGTCCGGGACTGAAGCTTTCTTT.

Here the CDR3 DNA reads TGTGCCAGCAGTTACTCGAAGGTGGGGTTACAGTACTTC. Translation gives CASSYSKVGLQYF. This sequence joins TRBV6-5 and TRBJ2-7, with no clear D. CDR3 length equals 13 residues. With 0 bases removed from V and 10 bases from J, the gap between germline ends came to 13 bases. The germline V gene has CDR1 MNHEY and CDR2 SVGAGI.

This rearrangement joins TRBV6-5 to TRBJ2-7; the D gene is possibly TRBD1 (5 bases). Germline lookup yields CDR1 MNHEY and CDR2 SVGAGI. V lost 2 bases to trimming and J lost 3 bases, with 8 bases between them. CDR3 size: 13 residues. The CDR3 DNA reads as TGTGCCAGCAGTTACCAGGGTGGCTACGAGCAGTACTTC. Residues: CASSYQGGYEQYF.

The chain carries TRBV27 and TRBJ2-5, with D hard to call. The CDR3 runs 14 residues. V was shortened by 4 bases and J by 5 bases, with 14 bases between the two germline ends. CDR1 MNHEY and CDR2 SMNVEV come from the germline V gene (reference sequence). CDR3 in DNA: TGTGCCAGCAGTTCACAGACGAGGTTGGAGACCCAGTACTTC. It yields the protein CASSSQTRLETQYF.

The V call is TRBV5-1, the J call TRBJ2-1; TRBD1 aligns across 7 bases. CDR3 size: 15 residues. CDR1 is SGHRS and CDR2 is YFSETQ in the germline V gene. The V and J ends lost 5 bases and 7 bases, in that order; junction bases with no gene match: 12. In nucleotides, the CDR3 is TGCGCCAGCAGGTCCCTTACAGGGGCTGGGAATGAGCAGTTCTTC. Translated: CASRSLTGAGNEQFF.

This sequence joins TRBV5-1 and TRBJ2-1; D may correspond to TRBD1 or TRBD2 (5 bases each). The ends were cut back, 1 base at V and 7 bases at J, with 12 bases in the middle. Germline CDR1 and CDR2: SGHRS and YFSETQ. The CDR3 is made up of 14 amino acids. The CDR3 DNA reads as TGCGCCAGCAGCTTGTTGGGGGTCTTAAATGAGCAGTTCTTC. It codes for CASSLLGVLNEQFF.

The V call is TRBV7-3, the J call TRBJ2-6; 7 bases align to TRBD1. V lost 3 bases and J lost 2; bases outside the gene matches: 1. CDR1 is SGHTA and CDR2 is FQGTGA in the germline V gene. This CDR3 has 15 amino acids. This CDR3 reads CASSLGTAGANVLTF. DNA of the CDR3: TGTGCCAGCAGCTTGGGGACAGCTGGGGCCAACGTCCTGACTTTC.

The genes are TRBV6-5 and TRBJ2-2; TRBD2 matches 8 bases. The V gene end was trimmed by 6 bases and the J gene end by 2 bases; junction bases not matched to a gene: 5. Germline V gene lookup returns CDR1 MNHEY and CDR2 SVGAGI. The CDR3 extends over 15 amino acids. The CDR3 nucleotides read TGTGCCAGCAGCTACCGGGGGGGTAACACCGGGGAGCTGTTTTTT. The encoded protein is CASSYRGGNTGELFF.

This chain's CDR3 is CASSNGPVTDTQYF. The CDR3 nucleotides read TGTGCCAGCAGTAACGGACCGGTCACAGATACGCAGTATTTT. This chain joins TRBV2 and TRBJ2-3; the D is unclear. From germline, CDR1 is SNHLY and CDR2 FYNNEI. The CDR3 length is 14 residues. The germline V and J ends were trimmed by 5 bases and 2 bases, with 11 bases remaining between them.

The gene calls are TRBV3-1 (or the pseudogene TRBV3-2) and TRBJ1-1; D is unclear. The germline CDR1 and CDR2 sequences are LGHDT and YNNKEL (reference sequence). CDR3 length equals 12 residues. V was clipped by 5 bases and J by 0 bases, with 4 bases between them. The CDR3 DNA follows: TGTGCCAGCAGCGCTGTGAACACTGAAGCTTTCTTT. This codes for CASSAVNTEAFF.

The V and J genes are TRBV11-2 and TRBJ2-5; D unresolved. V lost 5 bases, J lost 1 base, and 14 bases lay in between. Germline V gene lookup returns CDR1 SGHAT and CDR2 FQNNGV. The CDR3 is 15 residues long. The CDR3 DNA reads TGTGCCAGCAGCGACCGAGGCCTTGGCCAAGAGACCCAGTACTTC. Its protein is CASSDRGLGQETQYF.

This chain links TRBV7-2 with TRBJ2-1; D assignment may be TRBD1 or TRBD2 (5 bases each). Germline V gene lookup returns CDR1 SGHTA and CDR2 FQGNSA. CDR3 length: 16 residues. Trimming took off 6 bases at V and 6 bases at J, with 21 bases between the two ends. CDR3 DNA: TGTGCCAGCAGTCTAGCATTATCGTTAGGGGCCAATGAGCAGTTCTTC. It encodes CASSLALSLGANEQFF.

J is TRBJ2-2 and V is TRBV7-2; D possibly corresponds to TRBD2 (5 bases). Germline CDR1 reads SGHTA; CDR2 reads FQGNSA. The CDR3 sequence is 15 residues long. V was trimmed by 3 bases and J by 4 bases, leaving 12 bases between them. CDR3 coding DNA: TGTGCCAGCAGCTTGACTCTAGCCACCACCGGGGAGCTGTTTTTT. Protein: CASSLTLATTGELFF.

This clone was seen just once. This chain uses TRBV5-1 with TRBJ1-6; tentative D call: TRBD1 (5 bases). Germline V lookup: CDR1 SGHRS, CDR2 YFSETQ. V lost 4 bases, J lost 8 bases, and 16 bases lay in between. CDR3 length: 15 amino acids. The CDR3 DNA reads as TGCGCCAGCAGCCCCCGGGGCACATCGGATTCACCCCTCCACTTT. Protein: CASSPRGTSDSPLHF. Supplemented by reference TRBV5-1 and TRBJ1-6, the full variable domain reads KAGVTQTPRYLIKTRGQQVTLSCSPISGHRSVSWYQQTPGQGLQFLFEYFSETQRNKGNFPGRFSGRQFSNSRSEMNVSTLELGDSALYLCASSPRGTSDSPLHFGNGTRLTVT.

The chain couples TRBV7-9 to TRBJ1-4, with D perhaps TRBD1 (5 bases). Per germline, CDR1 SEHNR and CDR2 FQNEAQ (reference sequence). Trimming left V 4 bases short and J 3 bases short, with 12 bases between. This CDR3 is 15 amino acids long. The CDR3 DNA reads TGTGCCAGCAGCTCGTCTAGGGGCGCTAATGAAAAACTGTTTTTT. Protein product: CASSSSRGANEKLFF.

The CDR3 sequence is CASSYSGPEAFF. For the CDR3, the DNA is TGTGCCAGCAGTTACTCAGGACCTGAAGCTTTCTTT. The genes are TRBV6-2 or TRBV6-3 and TRBJ1-1, with unresolved D. This CDR3 region has 12 residues. CDR1 MNHEY and CDR2 SVGEGT come from the germline V gene. Trimming removed 0 bases at V and 6 bases at J, with 5 bases between.

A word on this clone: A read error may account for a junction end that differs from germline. The DNA of the CDR3 is TGTGCCAGCAGGTTATCTGCCGGGACAGCTTATAATTCACCCCTCCACTTT. Amino acids: CASRLSAGTAYNSPLHF. The genes are TRBV28 and TRBJ1-6, with 7 positions matching TRBD1. The CDR3 has 17 amino acids. CDR1 and CDR2 (germline): MDHEN, SYDVKM.

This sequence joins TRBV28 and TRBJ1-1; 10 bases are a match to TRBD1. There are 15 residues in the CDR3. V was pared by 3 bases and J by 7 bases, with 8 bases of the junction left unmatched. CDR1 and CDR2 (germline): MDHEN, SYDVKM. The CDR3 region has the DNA TGTGCCAGCAGTTTCGACGGACAGGGGGGACTTGAAGCTTTCTTT. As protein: CASSFDGQGGLEAFF.

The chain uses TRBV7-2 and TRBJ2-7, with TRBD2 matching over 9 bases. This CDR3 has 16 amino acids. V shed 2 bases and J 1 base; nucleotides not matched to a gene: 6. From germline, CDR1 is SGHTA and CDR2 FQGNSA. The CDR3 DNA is TGTGCCAGCAGCTTATTCGGAACTAGCGGGTCCTACGAGCAGTACTTC. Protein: CASSLFGTSGSYEQYF.

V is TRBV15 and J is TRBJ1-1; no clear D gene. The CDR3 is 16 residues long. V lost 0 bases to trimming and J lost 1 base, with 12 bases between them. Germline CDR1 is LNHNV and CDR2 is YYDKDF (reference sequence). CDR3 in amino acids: CATSRDPRLGNTEAFF. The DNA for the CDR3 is TGTGCCACCAGCAGAGATCCCCGGTTAGGGAACACTGAAGCTTTCTTT.

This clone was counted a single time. This CDR3 is CASSSVQPAYGYTF. CDR3 nucleotides: TGTGCCAGCAGCTCCGTACAGCCAGCATATGGCTACACCTTC. V is TRBV7-9 and J is TRBJ1-2; D is unresolved. CDR3 size: 14 residues. Germline CDR1 and CDR2: SEHNR and FQNEAQ (reference sequence). V shed 4 bases and J shed 5 bases, with 14 bases lying between them.

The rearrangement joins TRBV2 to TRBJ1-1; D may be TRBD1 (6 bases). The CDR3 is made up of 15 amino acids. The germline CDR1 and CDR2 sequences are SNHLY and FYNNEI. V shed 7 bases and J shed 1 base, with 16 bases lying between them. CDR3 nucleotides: TGTGCCAGCACCCAACAGGGCGGGAGGAACACTGAAGCTTTCTTT. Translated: CASTQQGGRNTEAFF.

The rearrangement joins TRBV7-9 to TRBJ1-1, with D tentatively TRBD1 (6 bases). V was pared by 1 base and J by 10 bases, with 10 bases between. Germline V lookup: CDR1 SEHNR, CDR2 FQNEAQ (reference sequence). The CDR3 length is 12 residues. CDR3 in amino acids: CASSLEGGRAFF. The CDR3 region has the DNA TGTGCCAGCAGCTTAGAAGGGGGAAGAGCTTTCTTT.